This TCR beta chain was profiled in a study of early T cells in non-severe SARS-CoV-2 infection. About the study: Chains were not paired, and sequencing was done on bulk RNA from unsorted whole blood. Overall study results and limits: Comparison of clonotypes with VDJdb favored anti-spike CD8 responses while missing private and CD4 specificities.

This clonotype was recorded at least ten times. What it recognizes is unknown. Unique molecular identifiers were added to individual cDNA molecules. TCRdb re-called the 5' RACE reads with MiXCR, one entry per CDR3 protein. Of over 30,000 distinct CDR3 sequences in the sample, roughly 5.7% were seen once. This CDR3 comprises 16 residues. Germline loops: CDR1 MDHEN, CDR2 SYDVKM. The ends were cut back, 3 bases at V and 1 base at J, with 15 bases in the middle. The source material was whole blood. This sequence originates from an adult who was a healthcare worker with PCR-confirmed SARS-CoV-2 infection or an uninfected control (not recorded which). This chain links TRBV28 with TRBJ1-2; possible D gene TRBD1, 5 bases. The CDR3 sequence is CASSLAPGPLNYGYTF. The CDR3, as DNA: TGTGCCAGCAGTTTGGCACCGGGACCGCTTAACTATGGCTACACCTTC.